This TCR beta chain was found in a study of T cells in localized non-small cell lung cancer. Remarks on this clone: The antigen remains unidentified.

The CDR3 is made up of 13 amino acids. The V end lost 3 bases, the J end lost 3 bases, and 9 bases lay between the germline ends. Germline CDR1 reads SNHLY; CDR2 reads FYNNEI. Study conclusions and caveats: Uninvolved adjacent lung showed peak T cell clonality, exceeding tumor. Sequencing was restricted to one tumor region; therefore, heterogeneity remains possible. Turning up in adjacent lung were a median about 61 of the top 100 tumor clones.

Repertoires were generated with immunoSEQ multiplex PCR, while TCRdb's copy carries only in-frame clones and drops some. The sample shows over 25,000 clones, around 80% of them seen only once. The chain recombines TRBV2 with TRBJ2-7; D gene uncertain. The receptor's source is a male donor older than 55 with stage III squamous cell lung carcinoma. The sequencing used peripheral blood, collected before any cancer treatment. In DNA, the CDR3 is TGTGCCAGCAGTGATCTCGGGTTCTACGAGCAGTACTTC. Protein: CASSDLGFYEQYF. Combining the CDR3 with reference TRBV2 and TRBJ2-7 gives the whole variable domain EPEVTQTPSHQVTQMGQEVILRCVPISNHLYFYWYRQILGQKVEFLVSFYNNEISEKSEIFDDQFSVERPDGSNFTLKIRSTKLEDSAMYFCASSDLGFYEQYFGPGTRLTVT.